The 7 T cell receptor beta chains in this list originate from one sample, sequenced in a study of blood T cells in healthy people across ages. It was with a sample-barcoded 5' primer and a J-beta primer mix that a second PCR of about 6 to 11 cycles was run. TCRdb re-analysed the 5' RACE reads in MiXCR, keeping a single row per CDR3 protein. The sample has hundreds of thousands of distinct CDR3 sequences, approximately 40% seen once. The sequenced sample was blood. Receptors were obtained from a man older than 75 in good health.

The chain is built from TRBV20-1 and TRBJ2-7, with D perhaps TRBD1 or TRBD2 (5 bases each). The CDR3 sequence is 14 residues long. V lost 0 bases and J lost 0, with 9 bases in between. Germline loops: CDR1 DFQATT, CDR2 SNEGSKA (reference sequence). CDR3 amino acids: CSARDGDLSYEQYF. CDR3 nucleotides: TGCAGTGCTAGAGATGGGGACCTCTCCTACGAGCAGTACTTC.

V and J are TRBV20-1 and TRBJ2-4; 7 nucleotides line up with TRBD2. The V gene's germline CDR1 is DFQATT and CDR2 SNEGSKA (reference sequence). The trim removed 6 bases at V and 15 bases at J, leaving 23 bases unmatched. CDR3 length: 15 amino acids. CDR3 sequence (DNA): TGCAGTGCCCCATCCCGCGGGGGAACCACCTACGAGCGGTACTTC. Translation: CSAPSRGGTTYERYF.

The CDR3, as DNA: TGTGCCAGCAGCGAGACAGGGAGGGGCAATCAGCCCCAGCATTTT. It is translated as CASSETGRGNQPQHF. V and J are TRBV6-2 or TRBV6-3 and TRBJ1-5; 7 bases align to TRBD1. Germline CDR1 and CDR2: MNHEY and SVGEGT. The trim removed 6 bases at V and 2 bases at J, leaving 7 bases unmatched. CDR3 size: 15 residues.

The rearrangement links TRBV3-1 to TRBJ2-5; D remains unclear. Trimming removed 4 bases from V and 11 bases from J, with 17 bases in between. This CDR3 is built from 13 residues. The germline V gene has CDR1 LGHDT and CDR2 YNNKEL (reference sequence). CDR3 sequence reads: CASSRNPSNEQYF. The DNA of the CDR3 is TGTGCCAGCAGCCGGAACCCCTCCAATGAGCAGTACTTC.

Only one count was recorded for this clonotype. This chain uses TRBV4-2 with TRBJ2-3; D might be TRBD2 (6 bases). Germline V gene lookup returns CDR1 LGHNA and CDR2 YNFKEQ. The germline V and J ends were trimmed by 0 bases and 0 bases, with 10 bases remaining between them. This CDR3 has 16 amino acids. In DNA, the CDR3 is TGTGCCAGCAGCCAAGAAAAACTAGCTAGCACAGATACGCAGTATTTT. Translation gives CASSQEKLASTDTQYF.

This clonotype was recorded once. V gene TRBV5-1 combines with J gene TRBJ1-2; 7 bases are a match to TRBD1. The CDR3 has 17 amino acids. Unmatched junction bases numbered 14, after V lost 4 bases and J lost 2 bases. From germline, CDR1 is SGHRS and CDR2 YFSETQ. The CDR3 loop is CASSPRQGSSVNYGYTF. The DNA of the CDR3 is TGCGCCAGCAGCCCCCGACAGGGATCATCAGTCAACTATGGCTACACCTTC.

This clonotype has a handful of counts. The J gene is TRBJ1-5, the V gene TRBV20-1, with D perhaps TRBD1 (6 bases). V was cut by 3 bases and J by 3 bases, with 9 bases left in between. Looked up from germline, CDR1 is DFQATT and CDR2 is SNEGSKA (reference sequence). This CDR3 has 13 residues. CDR3 DNA sequence: TGCAGTGCTAGGGGGGCACACAATCAGCCCCAGCATTTT. Its protein is CSARGAHNQPQHF.